This record covers a single TCR beta chain. Its antigen remains undetermined. Base qualities are not provided; no much larger clone lies one nucleotide away. TCRbeta CDR3 regions were amplified from genomic DNA using the immunoSEQ Assay, a bias-controlled multiplex PCR. Processing in the source paper ran as follows. The number of nucleated cells in each sample was estimated by amplification of reference gene primers within the assay. To quantify the absolute abundance of each unique TCRbeta CDR3 rearrangement, sequence reads were collapsed and filtered. For each sample, productive Simpson clonality was calculated as the square root of Simpson's diversity index across productive rearrangements. TCRdb stores this immuneACCESS table with in-frame sequences only. Part of the clones is absent; in the studies checked, under half of the shortfall reflects unresolved V genes, and no reason is known for the rest. For V, J and clone size, that table is used; D and trimming come from the DNA. Recorded for this sample are over 200,000 clones; approximately 88% of them occurred a single time. The ten largest clones represent about 4% of the sample.

In the prospective study, participants were about 18 to 90 years old, resided in 24 geographic areas of the United States, and were enrolled through a virtual design. In the prospective study, participants were assigned to cohorts based on the clinical history participants reported in a screening survey and a study questionnaire. A participant counted as exposed if, within 2 weeks of entering the study, that participant had been in contact with someone who had a PCR-confirmed or clinician-diagnosed COVID-19 case. Each participant in the prospective study had whole blood, serum and a nasopharyngeal or oropharyngeal swab collected by mobile phlebotomists. Prospective study participants could optionally give additional blood draws and questionnaires over an approximately 2-month period. Blood samples from the prospective study were shipped frozen or at room temperature prior to DNA extraction. The data are from a study of blood T cell repertoires in COVID-19 (dated by TCRdb to the early 2020s). About the full investigation: Samples covering the acute and convalescent phases of COVID-19 were provided by collaborators in the United States, Italy and Spain. Samples came from the ongoing ImmuneRACE study (first 160 participants) plus 1,254 subjects from 6 global collaborators. The prospective study material was composed of cDNA or gDNA derived from T cells, B-cell-depleted T cells, or PBMCs. The dataset comprised deeply sampled blood TCRbeta repertoires from subjects exposed to, actively infected with, or recovered from COVID-19. A de-identified subject ID, COVID-19 status, age in years and sex were almost always included in the sample metadata. Where available, HLA class I and class II types were taken from metadata supplied by the sample provider and were not determined by assay-based typing. A freely available public database, intended as a resource for researchers studying the immune response to SARS-CoV-2, is where the repertoires were released. Here is what the overall study found, with its caveats: The quantity of clinical and demographic metadata differed by source and by participant and was supplied without curation.

The sequence was obtained from a woman in her 30s who had been exposed to COVID-19. The sample comprised PBMCs or T cells enriched from blood (not recorded which).

This receptor carries the CDR3 CASSPSGGNNEQFF. In nucleotide form, the sequence is TGTGCCAGCAGCCCCTCAGGCGGGAACAATGAGCAGTTCTTC. The V and J genes are TRBV7-7 and TRBJ2-1; D gene: possibly TRBD2, on 6 matching bases. CDR3 length: 14 amino acids, cysteine to phenylalanine. Only the CDR3 DNA is retained, 42 bases long and in frame from the first base. V drops 5 bases and J drops 5 bases, leaving 13 bases in between. CDR1 is given as SSHAT and CDR2 as FNYEAQ, both from the germline V gene (reference sequence).